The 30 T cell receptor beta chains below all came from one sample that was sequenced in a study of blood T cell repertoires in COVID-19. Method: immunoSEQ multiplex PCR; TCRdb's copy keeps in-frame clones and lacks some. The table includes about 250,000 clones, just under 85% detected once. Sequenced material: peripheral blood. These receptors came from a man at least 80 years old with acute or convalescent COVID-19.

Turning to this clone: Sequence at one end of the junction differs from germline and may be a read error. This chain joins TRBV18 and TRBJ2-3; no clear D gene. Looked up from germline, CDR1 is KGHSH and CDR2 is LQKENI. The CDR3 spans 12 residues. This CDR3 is CASSPMGPMKNF. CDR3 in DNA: TGTGCCAGCTCACCAATGGGCCCTATGAAGAATTTT.

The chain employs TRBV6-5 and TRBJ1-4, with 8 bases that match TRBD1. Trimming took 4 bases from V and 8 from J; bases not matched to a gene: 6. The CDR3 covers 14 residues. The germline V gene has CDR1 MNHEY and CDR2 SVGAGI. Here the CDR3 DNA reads TGTGCCAGCAGTTTGCAGGGGGCTCGGGAAAAACTGTTTTTT. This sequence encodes CASSLQGAREKLFF.

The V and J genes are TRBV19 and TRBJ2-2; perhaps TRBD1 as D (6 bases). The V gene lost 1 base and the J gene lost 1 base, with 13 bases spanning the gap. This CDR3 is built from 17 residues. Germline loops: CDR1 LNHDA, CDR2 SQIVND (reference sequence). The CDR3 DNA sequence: TGTGCCAGTAGTATAGGGTGGGGGCGGTTGAACACCGGGGAGCTGTTTTTT. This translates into CASSIGWGRLNTGELFF.

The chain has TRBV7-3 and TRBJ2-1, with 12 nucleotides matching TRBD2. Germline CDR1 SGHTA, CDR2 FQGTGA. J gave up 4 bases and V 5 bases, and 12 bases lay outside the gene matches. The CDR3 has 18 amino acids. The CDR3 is CASSASGRAFIGYNEQFF. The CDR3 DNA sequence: TGTGCCAGCAGCGCTAGCGGGAGGGCCTTCATAGGGTACAATGAGCAGTTCTTC.

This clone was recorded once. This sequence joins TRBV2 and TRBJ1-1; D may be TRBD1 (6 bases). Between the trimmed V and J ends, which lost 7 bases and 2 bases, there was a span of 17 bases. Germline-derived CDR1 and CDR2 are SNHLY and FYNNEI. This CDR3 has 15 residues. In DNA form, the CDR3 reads TGTGCCAGCACCCAATTCGACAGGAGCAACACTGAAGCTTTCTTT. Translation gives CASTQFDRSNTEAFF.

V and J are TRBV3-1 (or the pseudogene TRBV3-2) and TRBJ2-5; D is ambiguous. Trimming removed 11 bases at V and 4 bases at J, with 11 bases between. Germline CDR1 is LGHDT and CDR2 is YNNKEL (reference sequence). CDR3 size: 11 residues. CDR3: CAVGALETQYF. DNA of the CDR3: TGTGCCGTCGGAGCCCTAGAGACCCAGTACTTC.

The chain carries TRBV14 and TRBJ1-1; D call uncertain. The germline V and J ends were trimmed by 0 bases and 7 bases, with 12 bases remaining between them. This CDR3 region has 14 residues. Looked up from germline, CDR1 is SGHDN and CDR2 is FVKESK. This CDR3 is CASSQDMAGREAFF. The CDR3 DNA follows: TGTGCCAGCAGCCAAGATATGGCGGGTCGTGAAGCTTTCTTT.

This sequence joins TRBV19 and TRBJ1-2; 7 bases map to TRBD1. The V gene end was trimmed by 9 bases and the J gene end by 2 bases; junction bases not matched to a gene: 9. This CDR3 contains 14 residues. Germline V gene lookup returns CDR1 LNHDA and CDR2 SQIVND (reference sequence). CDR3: CASSPGTANYGYTF. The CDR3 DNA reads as TGTGCCAGCAGTCCTGGGACAGCCAACTATGGCTACACCTTC.

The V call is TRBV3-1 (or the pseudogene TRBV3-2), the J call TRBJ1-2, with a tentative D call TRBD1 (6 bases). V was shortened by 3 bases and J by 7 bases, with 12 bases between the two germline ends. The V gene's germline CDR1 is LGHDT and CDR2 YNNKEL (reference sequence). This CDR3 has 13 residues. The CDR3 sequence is CASSHRGRSGYTF. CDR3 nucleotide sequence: TGTGCCAGCAGCCATAGGGGGAGAAGTGGCTACACCTTC.

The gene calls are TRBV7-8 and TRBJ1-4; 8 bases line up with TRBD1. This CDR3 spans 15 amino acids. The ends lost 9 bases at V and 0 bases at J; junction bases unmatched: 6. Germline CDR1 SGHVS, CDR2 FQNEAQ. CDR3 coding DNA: TGTGCCAGTGGGGACAGGCGCACAACTAATGAAAAACTGTTTTTT. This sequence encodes CASGDRRTTNEKLFF.

The CDR3 nucleotides are TGTGCCAGCAGTGATTCAGGGGTTTATGGCTACACCTTC. Translating it yields CASSDSGVYGYTF. The genes are TRBV2 and TRBJ1-2; a weak D match, TRBD1 (6 bases). The CDR3 runs to 13 residues. Trimming removed 3 bases from V and 5 bases from J, with 10 bases in between. Per the germline V gene, CDR1 is SNHLY and CDR2 is FYNNEI.

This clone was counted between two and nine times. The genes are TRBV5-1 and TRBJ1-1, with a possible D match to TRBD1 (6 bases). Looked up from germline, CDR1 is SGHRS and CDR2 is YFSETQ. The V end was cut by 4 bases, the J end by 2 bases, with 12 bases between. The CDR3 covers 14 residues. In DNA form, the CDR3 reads TGCGCCAGCAGCCCAGGGGCCCCAAACACTGAAGCTTTCTTT. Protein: CASSPGAPNTEAFF. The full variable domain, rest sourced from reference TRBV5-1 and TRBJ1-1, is KAGVTQTPRYLIKTRGQQVTLSCSPISGHRSVSWYQQTPGQGLQFLFEYFSETQRNKGNFPGRFSGRQFSNSRSEMNVSTLELGDSALYLCASSPGAPNTEAFFGQGTRLTVV.

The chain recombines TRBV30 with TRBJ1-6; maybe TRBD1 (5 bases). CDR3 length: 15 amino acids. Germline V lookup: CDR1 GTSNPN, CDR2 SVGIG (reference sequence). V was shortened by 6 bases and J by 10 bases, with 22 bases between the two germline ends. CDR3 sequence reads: CACDGRGLRRSPLHF. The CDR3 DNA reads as TGTGCCTGCGATGGGCGGGGGTTGCGAAGATCACCCCTCCACTTT.

The CDR3 loop reads CASSLGQGANYGYTF. CDR3 DNA sequence: TGTGCCAGCAGCTTAGGACAGGGGGCGAACTATGGCTACACCTTC. The gene calls are TRBV7-9 and TRBJ1-2; TRBD1 agrees at 10 bases. The V gene's germline CDR1 is SEHNR and CDR2 FQNEAQ (reference sequence). The V and J ends lost 1 base and 2 bases, in that order; junction bases with no gene match: 1. CDR3 length: 15 residues.

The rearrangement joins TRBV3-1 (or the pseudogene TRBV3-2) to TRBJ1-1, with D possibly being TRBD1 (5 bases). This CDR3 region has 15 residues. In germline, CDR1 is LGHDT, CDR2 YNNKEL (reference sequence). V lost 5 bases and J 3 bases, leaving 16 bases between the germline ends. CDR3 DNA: TGTGCCAGCAGCTCTACCTCCCTAGGGGACACTGAAGCTTTCTTT. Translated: CASSSTSLGDTEAFF.

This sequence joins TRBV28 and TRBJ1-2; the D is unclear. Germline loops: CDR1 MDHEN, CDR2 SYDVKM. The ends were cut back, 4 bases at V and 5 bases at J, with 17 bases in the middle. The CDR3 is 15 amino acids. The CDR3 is CASSSPLPGVYGYTF. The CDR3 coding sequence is TGTGCCAGCAGTTCACCCCTTCCCGGGGTATATGGCTACACCTTC.

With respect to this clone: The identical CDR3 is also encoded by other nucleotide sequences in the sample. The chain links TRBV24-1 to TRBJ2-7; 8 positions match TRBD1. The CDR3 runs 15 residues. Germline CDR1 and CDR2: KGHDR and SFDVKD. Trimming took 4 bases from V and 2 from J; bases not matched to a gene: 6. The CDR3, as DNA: TGTGCCACCAGTGACCCCCGGGACAGGACCTACGAGCAGTACTTC. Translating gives CATSDPRDRTYEQYF.

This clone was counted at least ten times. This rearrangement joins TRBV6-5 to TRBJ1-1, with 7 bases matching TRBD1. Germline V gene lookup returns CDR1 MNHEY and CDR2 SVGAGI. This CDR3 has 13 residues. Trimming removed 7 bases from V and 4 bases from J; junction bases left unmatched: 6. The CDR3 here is CASTKQGSTEAFF. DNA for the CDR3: TGTGCCAGCACCAAACAGGGGTCCACTGAAGCTTTCTTT.

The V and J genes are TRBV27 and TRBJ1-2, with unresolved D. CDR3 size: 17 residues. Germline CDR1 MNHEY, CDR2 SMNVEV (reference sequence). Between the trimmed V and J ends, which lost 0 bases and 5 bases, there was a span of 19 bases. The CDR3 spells CASSLSYQPPLGYGYTF. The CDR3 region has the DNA TGTGCCAGCAGTTTATCTTATCAGCCCCCCCTAGGATATGGCTACACCTTC.

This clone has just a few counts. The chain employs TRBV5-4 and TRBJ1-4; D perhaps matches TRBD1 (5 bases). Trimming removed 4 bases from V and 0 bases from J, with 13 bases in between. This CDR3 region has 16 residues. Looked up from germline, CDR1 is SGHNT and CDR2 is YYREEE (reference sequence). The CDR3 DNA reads TGTGCCAGCAGCCCGGGTGGAGGGGCAACTAATGAAAAACTGTTTTTT. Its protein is CASSPGGGATNEKLFF.

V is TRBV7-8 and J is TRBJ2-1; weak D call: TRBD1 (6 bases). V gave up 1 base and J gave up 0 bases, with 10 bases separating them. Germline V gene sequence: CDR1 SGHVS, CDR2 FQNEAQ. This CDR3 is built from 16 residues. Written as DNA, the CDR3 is TGTGCCAGCAGCTTAGGTGGGGGCGCCTCCTACAATGAGCAGTTCTTC. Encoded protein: CASSLGGGASYNEQFF. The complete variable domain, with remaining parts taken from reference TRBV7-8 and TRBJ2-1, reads GAGVSQSPRYKVAKRGQDVALRCDPISGHVSLFWYQQALGQGPEFLTYFQNEAQLDKSGLPSDRFFAERPEGSVSTLKIQRTQQEDSAVYLCASSLGGGASYNEQFFGPGTRLTVL.

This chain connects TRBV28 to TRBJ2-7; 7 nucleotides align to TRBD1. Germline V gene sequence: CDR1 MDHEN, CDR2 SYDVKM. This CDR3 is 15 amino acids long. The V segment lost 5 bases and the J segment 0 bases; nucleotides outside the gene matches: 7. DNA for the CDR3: TGTGCCAGCAGTCCCATTGGACAGGCCTCCTACGAGCAGTACTTC. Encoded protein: CASSPIGQASYEQYF.

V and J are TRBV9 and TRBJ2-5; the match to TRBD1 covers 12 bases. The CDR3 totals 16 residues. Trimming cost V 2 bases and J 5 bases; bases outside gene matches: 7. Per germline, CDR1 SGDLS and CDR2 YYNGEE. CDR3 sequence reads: CASSVRDRGRGETQYF. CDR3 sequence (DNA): TGTGCCAGCAGCGTGAGGGACAGGGGGCGCGGGGAGACCCAGTACTTC.

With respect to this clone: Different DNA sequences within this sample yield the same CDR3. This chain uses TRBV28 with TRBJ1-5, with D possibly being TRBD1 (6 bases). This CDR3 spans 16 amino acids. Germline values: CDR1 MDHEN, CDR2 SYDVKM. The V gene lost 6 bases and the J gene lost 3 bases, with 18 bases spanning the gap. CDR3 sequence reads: CASRSFAGGFNQPQHF. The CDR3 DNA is TGTGCCAGCAGGTCATTCGCGGGGGGCTTCAATCAGCCCCAGCATTTT.

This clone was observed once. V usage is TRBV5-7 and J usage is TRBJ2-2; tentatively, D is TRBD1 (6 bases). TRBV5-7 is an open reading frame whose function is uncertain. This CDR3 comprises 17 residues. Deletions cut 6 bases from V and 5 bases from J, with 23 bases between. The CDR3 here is CASTPGHSKRCTGELFF. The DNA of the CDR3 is TGTGCCAGCACGCCGGGACACTCGAAACGATGTACCGGGGAGCTGTTTTTT.

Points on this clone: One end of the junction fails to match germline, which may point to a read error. This CDR3 is CASSLSGLRHVSF. The CDR3 DNA is TGTGCCAGCAGCTTAAGCGGACTCCGCCATGTGTCTTTT. The chain combines TRBV7-3 with TRBJ2-3; D perhaps matches TRBD2 (5 bases). The CDR3 is made up of 13 amino acids. Germline CDR1 SGHTA, CDR2 FQGTGA.

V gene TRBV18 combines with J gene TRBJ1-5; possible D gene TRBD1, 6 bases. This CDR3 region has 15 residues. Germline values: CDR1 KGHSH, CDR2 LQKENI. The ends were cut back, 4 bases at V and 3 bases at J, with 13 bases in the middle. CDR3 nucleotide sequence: TGTGCCAGCTCACTACAGGGCGCATTCAATCAGCCCCAGCATTTT. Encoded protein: CASSLQGAFNQPQHF.

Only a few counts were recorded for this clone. The CDR3 DNA sequence: TGTGCCAGCAGTTATATGACAGGGGTTAGCAATCAGCCCCAGCATTTT. Its translation is CASSYMTGVSNQPQHF. This chain connects TRBV28 to TRBJ1-5, with 8 bases matching TRBD1. The V segment lost 4 bases and the J segment 0 bases; nucleotides outside the gene matches: 5. The V gene's germline CDR1 is MDHEN and CDR2 SYDVKM. The CDR3 runs 16 residues.

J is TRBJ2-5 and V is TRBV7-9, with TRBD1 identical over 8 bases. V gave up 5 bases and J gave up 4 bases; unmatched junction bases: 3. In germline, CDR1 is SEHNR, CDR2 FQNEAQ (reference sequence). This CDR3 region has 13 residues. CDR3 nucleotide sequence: TGTGCCAGCAGCGCCGACAGGGGAGAGACCCAGTACTTC. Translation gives CASSADRGETQYF.

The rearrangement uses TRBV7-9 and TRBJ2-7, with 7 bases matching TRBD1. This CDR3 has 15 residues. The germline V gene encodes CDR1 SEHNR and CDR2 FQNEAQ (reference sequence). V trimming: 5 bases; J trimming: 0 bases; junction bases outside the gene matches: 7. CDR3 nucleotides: TGTGCCAGCAGCCGGGGACAGCTCTTCTCCTACGAGCAGTACTTC. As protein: CASSRGQLFSYEQYF.